This is a list of T cell receptor beta chains from one sample in a study of PD-1 blockade in classical Hodgkin lymphoma. Here immunoSEQ multiplex PCR was the method, and the copy in TCRdb shows in-frame clones only, minus some. The table lists more than 40,000 clones, 76% of them singletons. The sample was peripheral blood mononuclear cells (PBMCs), taken at baseline. The receptors were sampled from a human donor with classical Hodgkin lymphoma. The CDR3 runs from the conserved cysteine through the conserved F or W. The D gene is left open where the match is weak. Rows may omit the clone size; those that give it use once, few, many or a size class.

NA	TRBD1	TRBJ2-6	TRBV19	CASSILRVATGGADGANVLTF	TGTGCCAGTAGTATCCTGCGGGTGGCGACAGGGGGCGCCGACGGGGCCAACGTCCTGACTTTC
NA	NA	TRBJ2-5	TRBV12-1	CASSNFEPPGLDSGTQYF	TGTGCCAGCAGCAACTTTGAACCCCCGGGACTAGATTCAGGGACCCAGTACTTC
once	NA	TRBJ1-5	TRBV7-6	CASSLVHRRDQPQHF	TGTGCCAGCAGCTTAGTTCATAGACGAGATCAGCCCCAGCATTTT
NA	NA	TRBJ2-7	TRBV7-6	CASSSETDSYEQYF	TGTGCCAGCAGCTCCGAGACTGACTCCTACGAGCAGTACTTC
NA	NA	TRBJ1-2	TRBV6-5	CASSYSALANYGYTF	TGTGCCAGCAGTTACTCGGCACTCGCCAACTATGGCTACACCTTC
NA	NA	TRBJ1-1	TRBV28	CASSLGAGPGTEAFF	TGTGCCAGCAGTTTAGGGGCGGGGCCCGGCACTGAAGCTTTCTTT
NA	TRBD1	TRBJ2-6	TRBV28	CASSWDRRLRAEGANVLTF	TGTGCCAGCAGTTGGGACAGGAGGCTACGGGCAGAAGGGGCCAACGTCCTGACTTTC
few	NA	TRBJ2-7	TRBV27	CASSRTPRGFYEQYF	TGTGCCAGCAGCCGAACCCCCAGGGGCTTCTACGAGCAGTACTTC
NA	TRBD1	TRBJ1-2	TRBV7-2	CASSSRQGANYGYTF	TGTGCCAGCAGCTCGAGACAGGGAGCCAACTATGGCTACACCTTC
once	NA	TRBJ2-2	TRBV7-6	CASSSPWDGSNTGELFF	TGTGCCAGCAGCTCCCCGTGGGACGGTTCGAACACCGGGGAGCTGTTTTTT
NA	NA	TRBJ1-6	TRBV4-1	CASSQDNSGLSSYNSPLHF	TGCGCCAGCAGCCAAGATAATTCAGGGCTGAGCTCCTATAATTCACCCCTCCACTTT
NA	NA	TRBJ2-3	TRBV5-1	CASREVGDTQYF	TGCGCCAGCCGCGAGGTGGGCGATACGCAGTATTTT
few	NA	TRBJ1-1	TRBV6-5	CASTPYSLSNTEAFF	TGTGCCAGCACTCCTTACAGCCTTTCGAACACTGAAGCTTTCTTT
few	NA	TRBJ1-5	TRBV30	CAWSALGNQPQHF	TGTGCCTGGAGTGCCTTGGGCAATCAGCCCCAGCATTTT
NA	NA	TRBJ1-5	TRBV25-1	CASSGRNSNQPQHF	TGTGCCAGCAGTGGCAGAAATAGCAATCAGCCCCAGCATTTT
NA	NA	TRBJ1-1	TRBV10-3	CAISESGGRNTEAFF	TGTGCCATCAGTGAGTCAGGCGGGCGGAACACTGAAGCTTTCTTT
NA	NA	TRBJ2-7	TRBV30	CAWSAGQSYEQYF	TGTGCCTGGAGTGCGGGCCAATCCTACGAGCAGTACTTC
few	TRBD1	TRBJ1-1	TRBV6-5	CASRDQGQGNTEAFF	TGTGCCAGCAGGGATCAGGGACAGGGCAACACTGAAGCTTTCTTT
NA	NA	TRBJ2-1	TRBV11-2	CASSLSSGQFF	TGTGCCAGCAGCTTAAGTTCGGGGCAGTTCTTC
NA	NA	TRBJ1-1	TRBV6-1	CASSCLKENTEAFF	TGTGCCAGCAGTTGCTTGAAGGAGAACACTGAAGCTTTCTTT
NA	TRBD1	TRBJ1-2	TRBV5-1	CASTQTGMYDGYGYTF	TGCGCCAGCACCCAGACAGGGATGTATGACGGCTATGGCTACACCTTC
NA	NA	TRBJ2-7	TRBV5-1	CASSLAIGQGFNEQYF	TGCGCCAGCAGCTTGGCGATTGGTCAGGGGTTTAACGAGCAGTACTTC
NA	TRBD1	TRBJ2-3	TRBV28	CASSLEETGIVEDTQYF	TGTGCCAGCAGTTTAGAGGAGACAGGGATAGTTGAAGATACGCAGTATTTT
NA	TRBD1	TRBJ2-7	TRBV19	CASRRTGAYEQYF	TGTGCCAGTAGGCGGACAGGGGCCTACGAGCAGTACTTC
NA	NA	TRBJ2-1	TRBV5-4	CASSLDPPNEQFF	TGTGCCAGCAGCTTGGACCCGCCCAATGAGCAGTTCTTC
NA	NA	TRBJ2-7	TRBV5-4	CASSLGGASDEQYF	TGTGCCAGCAGCTTGGGAGGGGCGTCTGATGAGCAGTACTTC